Below, one T cell receptor beta chain is given with its context. Its specificity is not known. This sample stems from a study of CXCR3-negative and CXCR3-positive naive CD8 T cells. Overall study findings and caveats: TRBV-TRBJ usage was similar across naive CXCR3 subsets but distinct in memory cells. TRB CDR3s of CXCR3-positive naive cells were more hydrophobic than those of CXCR3-negative naive cells.

This CDR3 spans 18 amino acids. The germline V gene has CDR1 SGHVS and CDR2 FQNEAQ. Researchers reported sorting every CD8+ T cell subset in triplicate, a few hundred thousand cells per sort. CD45RO-CCR7+CD27+CD95- defined naive CD8+ T cells. Each TRB cDNA library was prepared by 5' RACE (with UMI labels). Each CDR3 protein gets one entry in TCRdb, which reprocessed the 5' RACE reads and gives no DNA. Its table lists roughly 100,000 distinct CDR3 sequences. Material for sequencing was naive CXCR3+ CD8+ T cells from blood. Described subset: CD45RO-CCR7+CD27+CD95- naive CD8+ T cells expressing CXCR3 (TNR3+). The receptor was isolated from a human donor in good health. Some clones in this sample may be carry-over from other donors' samples. This rearrangement joins TRBV7-8 to TRBJ2-7; TCRdb's D gene call, TRBD1, goes unchecked for lack of DNA. The CDR3 sequence: CASSSLGGDPKDPYEQYF. Full variable domain (missing parts from reference TRBV7-8 and TRBJ2-7): GAGVSQSPRYKVAKRGQDVALRCDPISGHVSLFWYQQALGQGPEFLTYFQNEAQLDKSGLPSDRFFAERPEGSVSTLKIQRTQQEDSAVYLCASSSLGGDPKDPYEQYFGPGTRLTVT.